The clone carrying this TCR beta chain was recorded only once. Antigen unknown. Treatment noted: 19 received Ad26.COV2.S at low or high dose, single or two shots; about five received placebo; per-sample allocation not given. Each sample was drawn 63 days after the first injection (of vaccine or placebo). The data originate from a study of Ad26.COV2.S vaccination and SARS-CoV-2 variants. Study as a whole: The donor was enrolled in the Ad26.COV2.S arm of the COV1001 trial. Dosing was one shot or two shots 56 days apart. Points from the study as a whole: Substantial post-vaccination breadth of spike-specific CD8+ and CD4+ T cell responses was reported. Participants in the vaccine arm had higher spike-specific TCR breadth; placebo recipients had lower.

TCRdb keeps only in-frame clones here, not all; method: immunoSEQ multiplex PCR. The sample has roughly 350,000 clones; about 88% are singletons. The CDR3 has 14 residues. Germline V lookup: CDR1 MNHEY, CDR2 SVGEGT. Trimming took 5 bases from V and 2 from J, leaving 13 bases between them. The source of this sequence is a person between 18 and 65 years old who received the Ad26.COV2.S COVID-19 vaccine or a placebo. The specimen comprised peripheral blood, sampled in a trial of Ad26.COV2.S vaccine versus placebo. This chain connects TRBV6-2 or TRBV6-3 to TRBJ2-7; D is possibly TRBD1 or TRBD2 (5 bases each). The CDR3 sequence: CASSVPGRTYEQYF. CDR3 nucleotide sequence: TGTGCCAGCAGTGTCCCGGGACGGACCTACGAGCAGTACTTC.